This entry concerns a single TCR beta chain. Antigen unknown. This entry is derived from a study of blood T cells in healthy people across ages. Broader study findings: Strongly correlated with naive T cell percentage was TCR beta diversity. Higher diversity, along with more naive CD4+ cells, distinguished long-lived donors from aged donors.

Germline-derived CDR1 and CDR2 are MDHEN and SYDVKM. The CDR3 length is 15 residues. Together with a sample-barcoded 5' primer, a J-beta primer mix was included in a second PCR lasting about 7 to 12 cycles. TCRdb re-called the 5' RACE reads through MiXCR, storing one row per CDR3 protein. Here the sample spans about 1.4 million distinct CDR3 sequences, almost 60% being singletons. The material sequenced was blood. The chain uses TRBV28 and TRBJ2-5, with 9 bases aligning to TRBD1. The last part of the DNA fits TRBJ2-7 better; the J call may be wrong. The TCR comes from a man between 18 and 35 years old in good health. The CDR3 sequence is CASKGQGVGYHEQYF. The CDR3 bases are TGTGCCAGCAAGGGACAGGGCGTGGGTTATCACGAGCAGTACTTC.